This T cell receptor (beta chain) was captured by sequencing in a study of OX40 agonist ivuxolimab in advanced cancers. For the study at large: A history of anti-PD-1, anti-PD-L1 or anti-CTLA-4 therapy was acceptable, and 30% to 45% had some.

Peripheral blood came from all dose cohorts at three timepoints. Study findings and constraints: Patients who responded partially at 0.1-3.0 mg/kg showed clonal expansion ranking among the lowest. Among some nonresponders, normalized T-cell clonal expansion was also low.

Turning to this clone: Its antigen is still unknown.

The germline gives CDR1 SGHAT, CDR2 FQNNGV. CDR3 length equals 16 residues. V shed 0 bases, J shed 8 bases, and the junction held 7 bases outside the gene matches. Repertoires were generated with immunoSEQ multiplex PCR, while TCRdb's copy carries only in-frame clones and drops some. Of about 61,000 clones listed, more than 65% are singletons. V usage is TRBV11-2 and J usage is TRBJ2-2, with 9 positions matching TRBD2. This TCR came from an adult with an advanced solid tumor such as melanoma, head and neck, liver or kidney cancer. Source: CD4+ or CD8+ T cells sorted from blood, taken in a trial of the OX40 agonist ivuxolimab. The CDR3 protein is CASSLDSLAGMGELFF. CDR3 nucleotide sequence: TGTGCCAGCAGCTTAGATTCCCTAGCGGGAATGGGGGAGCTGTTTTTT.